A selection of T cell receptor beta chains follows, all from one sample in a study of blood T cell repertoires in COVID-19. The table came from immunoSEQ multiplex PCR; TCRdb's copy has only in-frame clones and leaves some out. Among approximately 200,000 clones listed, approximately 90% were seen once. The sequencing input was PBMCs or T cells enriched from blood (not recorded which). The receptors were gathered from a man aged 25-40 years who had recovered from COVID-19. The conserved cysteine and the conserved F or W are not part of the CDR3 here. A D gene is named only where the DNA matches it firmly. Size is omitted from some rows. Given values are once, few, many or a class for expanded clones.

v_gene	abundance	j_gene	d_gene	CDR3aa
TRBV7-9	.	TRBJ2-2	.	ASSLSQGIFYPGELF
TRBV19	.	TRBJ1-1	TRBD1	ASSIGTGGLKNTEAF
TRBV27	.	TRBJ2-4	TRBD1	ASSSPGQTKNIQY
TRBV3-1/TRBV3-2	.	TRBJ1-2	.	ASSQLRGYGYT
TRBV30	.	TRBJ2-7	TRBD2	AWRGLAGQYEQY
TRBV2	.	TRBJ1-1	.	ASSAQMNTEAF
TRBV27	.	TRBJ1-1	TRBD1	ASRPRTGTGVNTEAF
TRBV18	.	TRBJ1-3	.	ASSEGGPTSGNTIY
TRBV10-3	.	TRBJ1-1	.	AISRLANTEAF
TRBV15	.	TRBJ1-4	TRBD1	ATSPDRGWTNEKLF
TRBV6-5	few	TRBJ1-1	.	ASSYSLRNTEAF
TRBV19	.	TRBJ2-1	.	ASSAQGSSYNEQF
TRBV7-9	.	TRBJ2-2	.	ASSSMVPKLF
TRBV7-9	.	TRBJ2-7	TRBD1	ASSNEDRGYEQY
TRBV15	.	TRBJ2-1	TRBD2	ATSKPMGTSGYNEQF
TRBV24-1	.	TRBJ2-6	.	ATSDLSRSGANVLT
TRBV30	.	TRBJ1-6	TRBD1	AWSPFDRGLTPLH
TRBV24-1	.	TRBJ2-7	TRBD2	ATSVRPRTSGRAAYEQY
TRBV5-4	.	TRBJ2-7	TRBD2	ASSPNPGTSSYEQY
TRBV6-1	.	TRBJ2-2	TRBD2	ASSVSGGRANTGELF
TRBV30	.	TRBJ1-2	TRBD1	AGGTGSLYGYT
TRBV27	.	TRBJ1-5	TRBD1	ASSLGQGAEQPQH